This is a list of T cell receptor beta chains from one sample in a study of T cell repertoires in cytomegalovirus infection. TCRdb analysed the reads with MiXCR anew, one entry per CDR3 protein. This sample has about 360,000 distinct CDR3 sequences, with roughly 34% found just once. These receptors have no known antigen. The source was cultured PBMCs, collected from culture after CMV antigen stimulation. The receptors shown here come from a human donor in good health (CMV status not recorded). Some clones in this sample may be carry-over from other donors' samples. The CDR3 runs from the conserved cysteine through the conserved F or W. The D gene is left open where the match is weak. Where a row states a size, it is once, few, many or the class of an expanded clone; other rows omit it.

V: TRBV27
J: TRBJ2-1
D: .
size: .
CDR3: CASSWNSGNEQFF
DNA: TGTGCCAGCAGTTGGAATAGCGGTAATGAGCAGTTCTTC

V: TRBV19
J: TRBJ1-1
D: TRBD1
size: .
CDR3: CARQVQGGTEAFF
DNA: TGTGCCAGACAAGTGCAGGGGGGCACTGAAGCTTTCTTT

V: TRBV2
J: TRBJ1-6
D: .
size: .
CDR3: CASSESLYNSPLHF
DNA: TGTGCCAGCAGTGAATCCCTCTATAATTCACCCCTCCACTTT

V: TRBV24-1
J: TRBJ2-7
D: TRBD1
size: .
CDR3: CATSESGTAPYEQYF
DNA: TGTGCCACCAGTGAGTCCGGGACAGCCCCCTACGAGCAGTACTTC

V: TRBV4-3
J: TRBJ1-3
D: .
size: few
CDR3: CASSPGTGYSGNTIYF
DNA: TGCGCCAGCAGCCCCGGAACAGGCTACTCTGGAAACACCATATATTTT

V: TRBV6-6
J: TRBJ1-1
D: .
size: few
CDR3: CASSYSTGTEAFF
DNA: TGTGCCAGCAGTTACTCGACGGGCACTGAAGCTTTCTTT

V: TRBV3-1
J: TRBJ2-1
D: TRBD2
size: few
CDR3: CASSQAGTSHEQFF
DNA: TGTGCCAGCAGCCAGGCCGGGACTAGTCATGAGCAGTTCTTC

V: TRBV5-1
J: TRBJ2-7
D: TRBD2
size: .
CDR3: CASSLESGRAFEQYF
DNA: TGCGCCAGCAGCTTGGAAAGCGGGAGGGCCTTCGAGCAGTACTTC

V: TRBV7-2
J: TRBJ1-3
D: TRBD1
size: few
CDR3: CASSMGQGGSGNTIYF
DNA: TGTGCCAGCAGCATGGGACAGGGGGGCTCTGGAAACACCATATATTTT

V: TRBV7-8
J: TRBJ1-1
D: .
size: .
CDR3: CASSLVGTMNTEAFF
DNA: TGTGCCAGCAGCTTAGTCGGGACAATGAACACTGAAGCTTTCTTT

V: TRBV12-3/TRBV12-4
J: TRBJ2-3
D: .
size: .
CDR3: CASSHDYFTDTQYF
DNA: TGTGCCAGCAGCCACGACTACTTCACAGATACGCAGTATTTT

V: TRBV6-4
J: TRBJ2-1
D: TRBD1
size: once
CDR3: CASSADRGYPYNEQFF
DNA: TGTGCCAGCAGCGCGGACAGGGGGTATCCCTACAATGAGCAGTTCTTC

V: TRBV4-2
J: TRBJ2-1
D: TRBD2
size: .
CDR3: CASSLRTSGNYEQFF
DNA: TGTGCCAGCAGCCTCCGGACTAGCGGGAACTATGAGCAGTTCTTC

V: TRBV5-1
J: TRBJ2-2
D: .
size: .
CDR3: CASSLRDTDTGELFF
DNA: TGCGCCAGCAGCTTAAGGGACACAGACACCGGGGAGCTGTTTTTT

V: TRBV29-1
J: TRBJ1-2
D: .
size: .
CDR3: CSVEDRGAYGYTF
DNA: TGCAGCGTTGAAGATCGGGGGGCCTATGGCTACACCTTC

V: TRBV28
J: TRBJ2-5
D: .
size: few
CDR3: CASSPMISVQETQYF
DNA: TGTGCCAGCAGCCCTATGATTAGCGTCCAAGAGACCCAGTACTTC

V: TRBV4-3
J: TRBJ2-1
D: TRBD2
size: once
CDR3: CASSQAGLAGMNEQFF
DNA: TGCGCCAGCAGCCAAGCCGGGCTAGCGGGAATGAATGAGCAGTTCTTC

V: TRBV11-2
J: TRBJ2-3
D: TRBD2
size: few
CDR3: CASSLDGGSLTDTQYF
DNA: TGTGCCAGCAGCTTAGATGGCGGGAGCTTGACAGATACGCAGTATTTT

V: TRBV18
J: TRBJ1-5
D: .
size: .
CDR3: CASSPLPVGTDNQPQHF
DNA: TGTGCCAGCTCACCACTCCCTGTGGGAACCGATAATCAGCCCCAGCATTTT

V: TRBV5-4
J: TRBJ2-1
D: .
size: .
CDR3: CASSLDPGGEVGGEQFF
DNA: TGTGCCAGCAGCTTGGATCCTGGGGGAGAAGTTGGCGGGGAGCAGTTCTTC

V: TRBV11-2
J: TRBJ2-1
D: .
size: few
CDR3: CASSLVVSSSSSYNEQFF
DNA: TGTGCCAGCAGCTTAGTGGTATCGTCGTCCAGCTCCTACAATGAGCAGTTCTTC

V: TRBV24-1
J: TRBJ2-5
D: .
size: .
CDR3: CATSEPAGLQGQETQYF
DNA: TGTGCCACCAGTGAACCAGCCGGGCTACAGGGCCAAGAGACCCAGTACTTC

V: TRBV27
J: TRBJ2-3
D: .
size: .
CDR3: CASSLLSQGKEGTQYF
DNA: TGTGCCAGCAGTTTACTGAGCCAAGGGAAAGAGGGTACGCAGTATTTT

V: TRBV7-3
J: TRBJ2-7
D: TRBD1
size: .
CDR3: CASSLWDRGSYEQYF
DNA: TGTGCCAGCAGCTTATGGGACAGGGGCTCCTACGAGCAGTACTTC

V: TRBV24-1
J: TRBJ2-5
D: .
size: .
CDR3: CATSDKTPYQETQYF
DNA: TGTGCCACCAGTGATAAGACGCCGTACCAAGAGACCCAGTACTTC

V: TRBV6-6
J: TRBJ1-3
D: .
size: .
CDR3: CASSGNTIYF
DNA: TGCGCGAGCTCTGGAAACACCATATATTTT

V: TRBV7-9
J: TRBJ2-5
D: TRBD1
size: few
CDR3: CASSPLSGQGQETQYF
DNA: TGTGCCAGCAGCCCACTTTCGGGACAGGGGCAAGAGACCCAGTACTTC

V: TRBV19
J: TRBJ1-5
D: .
size: once
CDR3: CASSIPAGSIQPQHF
DNA: TGTGCCAGTAGTATTCCCGCAGGGAGCATTCAGCCCCAGCATTTT

V: TRBV7-2
J: TRBJ1-5
D: TRBD1
size: .
CDR3: CASSANQGGNNQPQHF
DNA: TGTGCCAGCAGCGCAAACCAGGGGGGCAACAATCAGCCCCAGCATTTT

V: TRBV7-2
J: TRBJ2-1
D: .
size: many
CDR3: CASSPAVLPAGEQFF
DNA: TGTGCCAGCAGCCCAGCGGTTTTACCCGCCGGTGAGCAGTTCTTC

V: TRBV6-5
J: TRBJ2-1
D: TRBD2
size: .
CDR3: CASSYSGMGAGGSYNEQFF
DNA: TGTGCCAGCAGTTACTCAGGCATGGGGGCGGGAGGCTCCTACAATGAGCAGTTCTTC

V: TRBV12-3/TRBV12-4
J: TRBJ1-3
D: .
size: few
CDR3: CASSFQGVSGNTIYF
DNA: TGTGCCAGCAGTTTTCAGGGCGTCTCTGGAAACACCATATATTTT

V: TRBV7-3
J: TRBJ1-1
D: .
size: many
CDR3: CASSFSPGRPEAFF
DNA: TGTGCCAGCAGCTTTTCACCGGGACGGCCCGAAGCTTTCTTT

V: TRBV7-2
J: TRBJ2-3
D: .
size: many
CDR3: CASRPAPGTQHTQYF
DNA: TGTGCCAGCAGACCAGCCCCCGGGACACAGCATACGCAGTATTTT

V: TRBV12-5
J: TRBJ1-2
D: .
size: few
CDR3: CASGLVQAGDGYTF
DNA: TGTGCTAGTGGTTTGGTACAGGCAGGGGATGGCTACACCTTC

V: TRBV7-2
J: TRBJ1-2
D: TRBD1
size: .
CDR3: CASSLGTGVRGYGYTF
DNA: TGTGCCAGCAGCTTAGGGACAGGGGTTCGGGGCTATGGCTACACCTTC

V: TRBV28
J: TRBJ1-2
D: TRBD1
size: .
CDR3: CASGTVYGYTF
DNA: TGTGCCAGCGGGACAGTCTATGGCTACACCTTC

V: TRBV7-2
J: TRBJ2-1
D: TRBD2
size: .
CDR3: CASSLASGSQNEQFF
DNA: TGTGCCAGCAGCTTGGCTAGCGGGAGTCAGAATGAGCAGTTCTTC

V: TRBV7-8
J: TRBJ1-5
D: .
size: few
CDR3: CASSLARGGSQPQHF
DNA: TGTGCCAGCAGCTTAGCCAGGGGCGGGAGTCAGCCCCAGCATTTT

V: TRBV20-1
J: TRBJ1-1
D: .
size: .
CDR3: CSANAHMNTEAFF
DNA: TGCAGTGCCAATGCCCATATGAACACTGAAGCTTTCTTT

V: TRBV27
J: TRBJ1-5
D: .
size: few
CDR3: CASSRSRDQPQHF
DNA: TGTGCCAGCAGTCGTAGCCGGGATCAGCCCCAGCATTTT

V: TRBV7-6
J: TRBJ2-5
D: .
size: medium-sized
CDR3: CASSFLGQETQYF
DNA: TGTGCCAGCAGCTTCCTCGGGCAAGAGACCCAGTACTTC

V: TRBV19
J: TRBJ2-3
D: TRBD1
size: .
CDR3: CASSPGGAYTDTQYF
DNA: TGTGCCAGTAGTCCAGGGGGCGCCTACACAGATACGCAGTATTTT

V: TRBV7-2
J: TRBJ2-3
D: TRBD2
size: .
CDR3: CASSFQAGESDTQYF
DNA: TGTGCCAGCAGCTTTCAGGCGGGAGAATCAGATACGCAGTATTTT

V: TRBV7-9
J: TRBJ2-7
D: TRBD2
size: few
CDR3: CASSLGLAGFDEQYF
DNA: TGTGCCAGCAGCTTAGGGCTAGCGGGATTTGACGAGCAGTACTTC

V: TRBV7-8
J: TRBJ2-5
D: TRBD2
size: .
CDR3: CASSLRTSKETQYF
DNA: TGTGCCAGCAGCTTAAGGACTAGTAAAGAGACCCAGTACTTC

V: TRBV23-1
J: TRBJ1-5
D: .
size: .
CDR3: CASSQSQGGSNQPQHF
DNA: TGCGCCAGCAGTCAATCACAGGGTGGAAGCAATCAGCCCCAGCATTTT

V: TRBV7-2
J: TRBJ2-4
D: .
size: .
CDR3: CASSSPQTSKKNF
DNA: TGTGCCAGCAGCTCCCCTCAGACTTCAAAAAAGAACTTC

V: TRBV6-1
J: TRBJ2-7
D: .
size: many
CDR3: CASRPGRSSYEQYF
DNA: TGTGCCAGCAGACCGGGACGGAGCTCCTACGAGCAGTACTTC

V: TRBV5-5
J: TRBJ2-2
D: TRBD2
size: few
CDR3: CASSLFFGQAGTSGRKELFF
DNA: TGTGCCAGCAGCTTGTTTTTTGGACAGGCCGGGACTAGCGGGAGGAAGGAGCTGTTTTTT

V: TRBV5-1
J: TRBJ2-6
D: .
size: once
CDR3: CASSPGEGANVLTF
DNA: TGCGCCAGCAGCCCAGGGGAAGGGGCCAACGTCCTGACTTTC

V: TRBV6-1
J: TRBJ2-6
D: .
size: few
CDR3: CASFGPGANVLTF
DNA: TGTGCCAGCTTTGGGCCCGGGGCCAACGTCCTGACTTTC

V: TRBV5-3
J: TRBJ1-1
D: .
size: .
CDR3: CASGGGSEAFF
DNA: TGTGCCAGCGGGGGGGGTTCCGAAGCTTTCTTT

V: TRBV28
J: TRBJ2-3
D: .
size: few
CDR3: CASSLLGTVSTDTQYF
DNA: TGTGCCAGCAGTTTGTTAGGGACCGTTAGCACAGATACGCAGTATTTT